This T cell receptor beta chain was identified in a study of blood T cell repertoires in COVID-19 (dated by TCRdb to the early 2020s). For the wider study: Collaborator samples came from the United States, Italy and Spain and covered acute and convalescent phases of COVID-19. The samples were drawn from the first 160 participants of the ongoing ImmuneRACE study and from some 1,300 subjects provided by 6 global collaborators. The prospective study material was composed of cDNA or gDNA derived from T cells, B-cell-depleted T cells, or PBMCs. Subjects who had been exposed to COVID-19, were actively infected with it, or had recovered from it provided the deeply sampled blood TCRbeta repertoires that made up the dataset. Where available, HLA class I and class II types were taken from metadata supplied by the sample provider and were not determined by assay-based typing. A de-identified subject ID, COVID-19 status, age in years and sex were almost always included in the sample metadata. The repertoires were released in a freely available public database meant as a resource for research on the immune response to SARS-CoV-2.

Collaborating institutions collected whole blood in K2EDTA tubes following their own protocols. Collaborator samples were shipped for TCRbeta analysis as frozen whole blood, isolated PBMCs, or DNA extracted from either sample type. Overall results and qualifications from the work: The quantity of clinical and demographic metadata differed by source and by participant and was supplied without curation.

The V end loses 0 bases and the J end loses 6 bases, and a stretch of 17 bases separates them. Spanning cysteine to phenylalanine, the CDR3 consists of 16 amino acids. The entry retains the CDR3 DNA only, 48 bases that are in frame from base 1. CDR1 and CDR2 were assigned from the germline V gene (reference sequence) as LGHDT and YNNKEL. TCRbeta CDR3 regions were amplified from genomic DNA using the immunoSEQ Assay, a bias-controlled multiplex PCR. In the paper's pipeline: Within the assay, amplification of reference gene primers was used to estimate how many nucleated cells each sample contained. Sequence reads were collapsed and filtered to measure the absolute abundance of every unique TCRbeta CDR3 rearrangement. For each sample, productive Simpson clonality was calculated as the square root of Simpson's diversity index over productive rearrangements. Not all clones reach the TCRdb copy of this immuneACCESS table, which keeps in-frame sequences only. Checked studies attribute under half of the gap to unresolved V genes and leave the rest unexplained. D and trimming come from the DNA, and the V and J calls and clone size come from that table. This sample comprises some 210,000 clones, 70% to 90% of them detected only once. The ten most abundant clones make up 4.8% of the sample.

On this clone: This clone's antigen is unknown. No base quality information exists; no much larger clone differs at one position.

The clonotype originates from a woman aged 35 to 49 with acute or convalescent COVID-19. Recombination connected TRBV3-1 (or the pseudogene TRBV3-2) to TRBJ1-2; no D gene is confidently identified. The material sequenced was peripheral blood. The CDR3 protein sequence reads: CASSQDPGFERDGYTF. The nucleotides are TGTGCCAGCAGCCAAGATCCGGGGTTCGAGAGGGATGGCTACACCTTC.